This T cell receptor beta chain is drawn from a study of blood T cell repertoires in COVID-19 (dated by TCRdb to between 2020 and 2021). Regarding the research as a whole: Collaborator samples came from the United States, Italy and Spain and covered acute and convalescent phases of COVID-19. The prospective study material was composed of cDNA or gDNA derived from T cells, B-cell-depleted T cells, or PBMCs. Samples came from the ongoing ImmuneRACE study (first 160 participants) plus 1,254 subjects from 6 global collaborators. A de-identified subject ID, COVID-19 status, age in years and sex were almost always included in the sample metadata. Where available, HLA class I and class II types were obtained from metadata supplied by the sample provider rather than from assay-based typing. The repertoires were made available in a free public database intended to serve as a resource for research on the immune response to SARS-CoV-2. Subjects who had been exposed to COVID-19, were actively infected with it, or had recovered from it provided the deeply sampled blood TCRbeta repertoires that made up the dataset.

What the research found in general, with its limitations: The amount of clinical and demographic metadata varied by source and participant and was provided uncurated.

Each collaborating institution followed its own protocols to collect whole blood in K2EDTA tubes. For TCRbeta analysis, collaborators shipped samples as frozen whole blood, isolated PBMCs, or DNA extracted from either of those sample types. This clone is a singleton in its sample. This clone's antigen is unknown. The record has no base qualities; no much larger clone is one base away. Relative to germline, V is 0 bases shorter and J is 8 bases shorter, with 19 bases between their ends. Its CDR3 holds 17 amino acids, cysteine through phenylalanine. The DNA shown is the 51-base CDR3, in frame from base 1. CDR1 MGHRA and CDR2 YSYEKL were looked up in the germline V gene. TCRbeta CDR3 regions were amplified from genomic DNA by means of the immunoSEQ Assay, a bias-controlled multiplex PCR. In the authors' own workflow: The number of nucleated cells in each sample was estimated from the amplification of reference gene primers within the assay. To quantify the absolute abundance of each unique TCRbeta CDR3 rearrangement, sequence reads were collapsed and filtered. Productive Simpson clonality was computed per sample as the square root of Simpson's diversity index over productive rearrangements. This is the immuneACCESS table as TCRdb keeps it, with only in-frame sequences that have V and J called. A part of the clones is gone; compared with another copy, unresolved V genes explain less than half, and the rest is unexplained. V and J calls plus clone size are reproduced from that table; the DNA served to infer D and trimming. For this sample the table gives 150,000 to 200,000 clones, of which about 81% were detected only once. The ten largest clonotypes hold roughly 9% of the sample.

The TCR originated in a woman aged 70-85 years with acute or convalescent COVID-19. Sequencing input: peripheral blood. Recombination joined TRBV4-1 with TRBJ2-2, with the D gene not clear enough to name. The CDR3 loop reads CASSQESVFGKSGELFF. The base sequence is TGCGCCAGCAGCCAAGAATCGGTATTTGGTAAATCTGGGGAGCTGTTTTTT.